These 28 T cell receptor beta chains were sequenced from one sample in a study of blood T cell repertoires in COVID-19. Repertoires were generated with immunoSEQ multiplex PCR, while TCRdb's copy carries only in-frame clones and drops some. The table includes hundreds of thousands of clones, about 81% detected once. Sequencing was carried out using peripheral blood. The receptors come from a woman in her sixties or seventies with active or convalescent COVID-19.

The chain carries TRBV19 and TRBJ2-3; 7 bases match TRBD2. Per germline, CDR1 LNHDA and CDR2 SQIVND (reference sequence). The CDR3 is 15 residues long. V shed 5 bases, J shed 1 base, and the junction held 6 bases outside the gene matches. CDR3 amino acids: CASSRGGGRTDTQYF. The CDR3 DNA follows: TGTGCCAGTAGTCGTGGGGGGGGACGCACAGATACGCAGTATTTT.

V usage is TRBV6-6 and J usage is TRBJ1-2; 8 nucleotides agree with TRBD1. This CDR3 spans 16 amino acids. The germline CDR1 and CDR2 sequences are MNHNY and SVGAGI (reference sequence). Trimming removed 5 bases from V and 6 bases from J; junction bases left unmatched: 14. This chain's CDR3 is CASSLFQGQVLHGYTF. In nucleotides, the CDR3 is TGTGCCAGCAGTCTTTTCCAGGGACAGGTCCTGCATGGCTACACCTTC.

There are a few counts of this clone. V is TRBV14 and J is TRBJ1-1; no clear D. This CDR3 contains 13 residues. Germline V gives CDR1 SGHDN, CDR2 FVKESK. Trimming removed 1 base from V and 10 bases from J, with 13 bases in between. CDR3 in amino acids: CASSQGISVRAFF. CDR3 nucleotides: TGTGCCAGCAGCCAAGGAATCAGTGTAAGAGCTTTCTTT.

The chain is built from TRBV27 and TRBJ1-4; tentatively, D is TRBD1 (6 bases). The CDR3 runs to 18 residues. Germline V gene sequence: CDR1 MNHEY, CDR2 SMNVEV (reference sequence). V was cut by 2 bases and J by 0 bases, with 16 bases left in between. The CDR3 is CASSLRPAGVATNEKLFF. CDR3 bases: TGTGCCAGCAGTTTACGCCCCGCAGGGGTTGCAACTAATGAAAAACTGTTTTTT.

The chain uses TRBV6-5 and TRBJ1-2; TRBD1 might be the D (6 bases). Trimming left V 4 bases short and J 4 bases short, with 16 bases between. From germline, CDR1 is MNHEY and CDR2 SVGAGI. There are 15 residues in the CDR3. CDR3 nucleotides: TGTGCCAGCAGTTTCAACAGGGATTCGGTCTATGGCTACACCTTC. Its protein product is CASSFNRDSVYGYTF.

This chain links TRBV7-9 with TRBJ2-1; no firm D call. V lost 0 bases to trimming and J lost 9 bases, with 15 bases between them. The CDR3 has 15 residues. The germline CDR1 and CDR2 sequences are SEHNR and FQNEAQ (reference sequence). The CDR3 region is CASSLARSSVGEQFF. CDR3 bases: TGTGCCAGCAGCTTAGCGCGCTCGAGCGTGGGTGAGCAGTTCTTC.

This clone has more than one count but fewer than ten. The V gene is TRBV7-9, the J gene TRBJ1-3; D not certain. Trimming left V 5 bases short and J 0 bases short, with 20 bases between. Germline lookup yields CDR1 SEHNR and CDR2 FQNEAQ (reference sequence). The CDR3 is 18 amino acids. CDR3 in amino acids: CASSPPRTQKLSGNTIYF. The CDR3, as DNA: TGTGCCAGCAGCCCACCCCGGACTCAAAAACTCTCTGGAAACACCATATATTTT.

The chain has TRBV27 and TRBJ1-6, with 8 nucleotides matching TRBD1. V shed 1 base, J shed 5 bases, and the junction held 16 bases outside the gene matches. This CDR3 has 20 residues. Looked up from germline, CDR1 is MNHEY and CDR2 is SMNVEV (reference sequence). The CDR3 here is CASSLFFGWTGTLDNSPLHF. The CDR3 bases are TGTGCCAGCAGTTTATTTTTTGGGTGGACAGGGACCCTTGATAATTCACCCCTCCACTTT.

Only a few counts were recorded for this clone. The chain couples TRBV19 to TRBJ1-5; maybe TRBD1 (6 bases). The CDR3 is made up of 16 amino acids. Trimming took off 3 bases at V and 1 base at J, with 13 bases between the two ends. Germline CDR1 and CDR2: LNHDA and SQIVND (reference sequence). The chain's CDR3 is CASSITGIGSNQPQHF. CDR3 nucleotides: TGTGCCAGTAGTATTACAGGGATCGGGAGCAATCAGCCCCAGCATTTT. The complete variable domain, with remaining parts taken from reference TRBV19 and TRBJ1-5, reads DGGITQSPKYLFRKEGQNVTLSCEQNLNHDAMYWYRQDPGQGLRLIYYSQIVNDFQKGDIAEGYSVSREKKESFPLTVTSAQKNPTAFYLCASSITGIGSNQPQHFGDGTRLSIL.

The chain links TRBV7-9 to TRBJ1-2, with TRBD1 as a possible D gene (6 bases). Germline V gives CDR1 SEHNR, CDR2 FQNEAQ (reference sequence). Trimming took 1 base from V and 2 from J, leaving 14 bases between them. This CDR3 has 16 residues. The CDR3 DNA reads TGTGCCAGCAGCTTAGTTCGGCAGGGGCACAACTATGGCTACACCTTC. Protein: CASSLVRQGHNYGYTF.

The chain recombines TRBV7-8 with TRBJ2-5; no definite D call. The CDR3 length is 12 residues. Germline V gene lookup returns CDR1 SGHVS and CDR2 FQNEAQ. The germline V and J ends were trimmed by 5 bases and 5 bases, with 9 bases remaining between them. CDR3: CASSPIGETQYF. The CDR3 nucleotides are TGTGCCAGCAGCCCCATCGGGGAGACCCAGTACTTC.

The chain links TRBV4-1 to TRBJ2-3; 10 positions agree with TRBD2. J lost 1 base, V lost 0 bases, and 7 bases had no gene match. Per the germline V gene, CDR1 is MGHRA and CDR2 is YSYEKL. The CDR3 extends over 18 amino acids. The CDR3 loop is CASSQETAGGSRTDTQYF. As DNA, the CDR3 is TGCGCCAGCAGCCAAGAAACAGCGGGGGGGTCTCGCACAGATACGCAGTATTTT.

The genes are TRBV5-5 and TRBJ2-7; 9 bases map to TRBD2. The CDR3 consists of 17 residues. CDR1 is SGHKS, CDR2 YYEKEE, per germline (reference sequence). The V and J ends lost 0 bases and 3 bases, in that order; junction bases with no gene match: 10. CDR3 DNA sequence: TGTGCCAGCAGCTTGGGGTGGAGCGGGGGGCCCTTCTACGAGCAGTACTTC. This gives the protein CASSLGWSGGPFYEQYF.

This clone has a handful of counts. The CDR3, as DNA: TGCGCCAGCAGCCCCGGGACATCGAACACTGAAGCTTTCTTT. This sequence encodes CASSPGTSNTEAFF. V usage is TRBV5-1 and J usage is TRBJ1-1; D is possibly TRBD1 (6 bases). Deletions cut 4 bases from V and 1 base from J, with 11 bases between. The CDR3 is made up of 14 amino acids. Germline CDR1 is SGHRS and CDR2 is YFSETQ.

A note on this clone: This CDR3 is also generated by other DNA sequences in the sample. The chain employs TRBV7-9 and TRBJ2-7, with D perhaps matching TRBD1 (6 bases). Trimming pared 5 bases from V and 3 bases from J, leaving 8 bases between. Germline CDR1 SEHNR, CDR2 FQNEAQ (reference sequence). The CDR3 consists of 12 residues. CDR3 nucleotide sequence: TGTGCCAGCAGCGCACAGGGCTACGAGCAGTACTTC. Amino acids: CASSAQGYEQYF.

In this sample, this clone turned up once. The J gene is TRBJ1-6, the V gene TRBV5-1, with 8 bases matching TRBD1. J lost 7 bases, V lost 0 bases, and 3 bases had no gene match. The CDR3 is made up of 15 amino acids. CDR1 is SGHRS, CDR2 YFSETQ, per germline. Here the CDR3 reads CASSLGTGSNSPLHF. The CDR3 DNA reads TGCGCCAGCAGCTTGGGGACAGGGTCAAATTCACCCCTCCACTTT.

Here the CDR3 reads CASSEESGDGYTF. In DNA, the CDR3 is TGTGCCAGCAGTGAAGAATCCGGGGATGGCTACACCTTC. This chain uses TRBV6-1 with TRBJ1-2, with unresolved D. The CDR3 has 13 amino acids. Germline CDR1 MNHNS, CDR2 SASEGT. V was clipped by 1 base and J by 6 bases, with 9 bases between them.

This clone was seen many times. The chain links TRBV23-1 to TRBJ2-7; the D is unclear. TRBV23-1 qualifies as an ORF whose function is uncertain. V lost 4 bases and J 4 bases, leaving 11 bases between the germline ends. CDR3 length equals 13 residues. CDR3 nucleotide sequence: TGCGCCAGCAGTCCCCCACTTCGGTACGAGCAGTACTTC. Translation: CASSPPLRYEQYF.

The rearrangement joins TRBV30 to TRBJ1-6; TRBD1 matches at 9 bases. The V and J ends lost 0 bases and 9 bases, in that order; junction bases with no gene match: 3. CDR3 length equals 14 residues. Germline V gives CDR1 GTSNPN, CDR2 SVGIG (reference sequence). CDR3 protein: CAWSVTGGASPLHF. CDR3 bases: TGTGCCTGGAGTGTAACAGGGGGCGCTTCACCCCTCCACTTT.

The rearrangement joins TRBV15 to TRBJ2-2, with D unclear. V was trimmed by 0 bases and J by 8 bases, leaving 16 bases between them. The germline V gene has CDR1 LNHNV and CDR2 YYDKDF (reference sequence). This CDR3 has 16 amino acids. DNA of the CDR3: TGTGCCACCAGCAGAGAACTCACAGTGGCGATGGGGGAGCTGTTTTTT. It codes for CATSRELTVAMGELFF.

The gene calls are TRBV4-3 and TRBJ2-1; TRBD2 agrees at 8 bases. The CDR3 contains 16 residues. The trim removed 1 base at V and 1 base at J, leaving 3 bases unmatched. Germline loops: CDR1 LGHNA, CDR2 YSLEER. CDR3 in amino acids: CASSQAGGGSYNEQFF. The CDR3 DNA follows: TGCGCCAGCAGCCAAGCCGGGGGGGGGTCCTACAATGAGCAGTTCTTC.

This clone appeared once. The CDR3 spells CASSQELAVGNEKLFF. Here the CDR3 DNA reads TGTGCCAGCAGCCAAGAGCTGGCAGTCGGGAATGAAAAACTGTTTTTT. The chain carries TRBV4-2 and TRBJ1-4, with D hard to call. The germline gives CDR1 LGHNA, CDR2 YNFKEQ. The V gene lost 0 bases and the J gene lost 5 bases, with 13 bases spanning the gap. This CDR3 is 16 amino acids long.

As DNA, the CDR3 is TGCGCCAGCAGCAGAGGGACTCCAGAGACCCAGTACTTC. This gives the protein CASSRGTPETQYF. This chain links TRBV5-1 with TRBJ2-5; D is possibly TRBD2 (6 bases). Germline V gene sequence: CDR1 SGHRS, CDR2 YFSETQ. V was pared by 4 bases and J by 4 bases, with 11 bases between. The CDR3 has 13 amino acids.

The V and J genes are TRBV19 and TRBJ2-7; 8 nucleotides agree with TRBD1. The CDR3 is 15 amino acids. J lost 4 bases, V lost 4 bases, and 9 bases had no gene match. Germline CDR1 LNHDA, CDR2 SQIVND (reference sequence). The CDR3 region has the DNA TGTGCCAGTAGTACAACCGGGACAGGTCCTTACGAGCAGTACTTC. It codes for CASSTTGTGPYEQYF. Complete variable domain (other parts from reference TRBV19 and TRBJ2-7): DGGITQSPKYLFRKEGQNVTLSCEQNLNHDAMYWYRQDPGQGLRLIYYSQIVNDFQKGDIAEGYSVSREKKESFPLTVTSAQKNPTAFYLCASSTTGTGPYEQYFGPGTRLTVT.

V gene TRBV27 combines with J gene TRBJ1-5, with a weak D call TRBD1 (5 bases). The V and J ends lost 5 bases and 2 bases respectively, with 13 bases between them. Per germline, CDR1 MNHEY and CDR2 SMNVEV (reference sequence). This CDR3 region has 15 residues. CDR3 bases: TGTGCCAGCAGTCCTGACAGAGCACGCAATCAGCCCCAGCATTTT. Amino acid sequence: CASSPDRARNQPQHF.

V gene TRBV5-6 combines with J gene TRBJ1-2, with no clear D. V dropped 4 bases and J dropped 2 bases, with 15 bases sitting between them. Germline loops: CDR1 SGHDT, CDR2 YYEEEE. CDR3 size: 15 residues. CDR3 in amino acids: CASSSQGARNYGYTF. Written as DNA, the CDR3 is TGTGCCAGCAGCAGCCAAGGAGCCCGAAACTATGGCTACACCTTC.

This clone appeared a single time. This chain uses TRBV6-5 with TRBJ1-2; D is unresolved. V dropped 6 bases and J dropped 4 bases, with 9 bases sitting between them. Germline CDR1 MNHEY, CDR2 SVGAGI. The CDR3 length is 12 residues. CDR3 residues: CASRALVYGYTF. The DNA for the CDR3 is TGTGCCAGCAGGGCGCTAGTCTATGGCTACACCTTC.

The chain has TRBV6-6 and TRBJ1-2, with 7 bases lining up with TRBD1. This CDR3 has 15 amino acids. The germline gives CDR1 MNHNY, CDR2 SVGAGI (reference sequence). The ends lost 2 bases at V and 0 bases at J; junction bases unmatched: 3. Here the CDR3 reads CASSYPGQSNYGYTF. CDR3 bases: TGTGCCAGCAGTTACCCGGGACAGTCTAACTATGGCTACACCTTC.